The rows below give T cell receptor beta chains drawn from one sample of a study of cytomegalovirus exposure and HLA in healthy donors. Here immunoSEQ multiplex PCR was the method, and the copy in TCRdb shows in-frame clones only, minus some. The sample shows approximately 170,000 clones, about 77% of them seen only once. The sequenced material came from PBMCs. These receptors were taken from a male donor in good health and CMV-seropositive. Both conserved end residues are part of each CDR3. D genes are given only for firm matches. The size entry is marked missing in some rows and otherwise reads once, few, many or a size class.

TRBD1 TRBJ1-2 TRBV6-5 . CASSNSQGANGYTF TGTGCCAGCAGTAACTCTCAGGGGGCGAATGGCTACACCTTC
TRBD2 TRBJ2-1 TRBV6-1 . CASSERGGGAYNEQFF TGTGCCAGCAGTGAAAGGGGCGGGGGGGCCTACAATGAGCAGTTCTTC
. TRBJ2-1 TRBV5-1 . CASTSDRSYNEQFF TGCGCCAGCACCTCGGACAGATCCTACAATGAGCAGTTCTTC
. TRBJ1-1 TRBV5-4 few CASSFGGQGNTEAFF TGTGCCAGCAGCTTCGGGGGGCAGGGGAACACTGAAGCTTTCTTT
TRBD1 TRBJ2-7 TRBV5-4 . CASSFRSGTGPYEQYF TGTGCCAGCAGCTTTCGGAGCGGGACAGGGCCCTACGAGCAGTACTTC
TRBD1 TRBJ2-5 TRBV5-6 . CASSPRTGRGETQYF TGTGCCAGCAGCCCCCGGACAGGGCGAGGGGAGACCCAGTACTTC
TRBD2 TRBJ2-5 TRBV6-5 . CASSYNRRGEGTQYF TGTGCCAGCAGTTACAACCGTCGGGGGGAGGGGACCCAGTACTTC
TRBD1 TRBJ2-1 TRBV19 . CASSRQGARNEQFF TGTGCCAGTAGTAGGCAGGGGGCGAGAAATGAGCAGTTCTTC
. TRBJ1-1 TRBV30 few CAWCPRGYIHTEAFF TGTGCCTGGTGTCCCCGAGGGTACATCCACACTGAAGCTTTCTTT
. TRBJ1-6 TRBV21-1 . CASSRFPQGDYNSPLHF TGTGCCAGCAGCAGGTTCCCCCAGGGGGACTATAATTCACCCCTCCACTTT
. TRBJ2-5 TRBV6-6 . CASSNAPGETQYF TGTGCCAGCAGCAACGCCCCAGGAGAGACCCAGTACTTC
. TRBJ2-1 TRBV7-3 once CASSFRRGEQFF TGTGCCAGCAGCTTTAGGCGGGGCGAGCAGTTCTTC
. TRBJ2-1 TRBV29-1 . CTLTRGSYNEQFF TGCACCCTCACCAGGGGCTCCTACAATGAGCAGTTCTTC
. TRBJ2-2 TRBV5-8 few CASRRTPGTATTGELFF TGTGCCAGCAGACGGACCCCAGGGACTGCTACCACCGGGGAGCTGTTTTTT
TRBD1 TRBJ2-7 TRBV25-1 . CASSEFGDRAYEQYF TGTGCCAGCAGTGAATTCGGGGACAGGGCCTACGAGCAGTACTTC
TRBD1 TRBJ2-7 TRBV5-1 . CASSTRRDRSEQYF TGCGCCAGCAGCACCCGCCGGGACAGGAGTGAGCAGTACTTC
. TRBJ2-7 TRBV11-2 . CASSLGSGEQYF TGTGCCAGCAGCTTAGGGTCGGGCGAGCAGTACTTC
TRBD1 TRBJ2-7 TRBV2 . CASSWGQGASYEQYF TGTGCCAGCAGTTGGGGGCAGGGGGCTTCATACGAGCAGTACTTC
. TRBJ2-1 TRBV27 . CASSASPAGAYNEQFF TGTGCCAGCAGTGCGAGCCCCGCGGGGGCGTACAATGAGCAGTTCTTC
. TRBJ1-1 TRBV19 . CASSKGGRNTEAFF TGTGCCAGTAGTAAGGGAGGAAGGAACACTGAAGCTTTCTTT
TRBD2 TRBJ2-1 TRBV6-5 once CASSPLAGQYNEQFF TGTGCCAGCAGCCCACTAGCGGGACAATACAATGAGCAGTTCTTC
TRBD1 TRBJ2-3 TRBV29-1 . CSVSSQGNTDTQYF TGCAGCGTTAGTTCACAGGGGAACACAGATACGCAGTATTTT
. TRBJ1-3 TRBV2 few CASRPVRNTIYF TGTGCCAGCAGGCCAGTGAGGAACACCATATATTTT
TRBD2 TRBJ2-1 TRBV7-2 . CASSQSTSGINEQFF TGTGCCAGCAGCCAATCGACTAGCGGAATCAATGAGCAGTTCTTC
. TRBJ1-2 TRBV5-5 . CASSLRTVNYGYTF TGTGCCAGCAGCTTGAGGACAGTTAACTATGGCTACACCTTC